This TCR beta chain was recorded in a study of CXCR3-negative and CXCR3-positive naive CD8 T cells. Findings and caveats of the study: Against CXCR3-negative naive cells, CXCR3-positive naive cells showed more hydrophobic TRB CDR3s.

The authors gated naive CD8+ T cells as CD45RO-CCR7+CD27+CD95-. Libraries of TRB cDNA were made by 5' RACE and carried UMIs. TCRdb reanalyzed the 5' RACE reads and collapses them to one entry per CDR3 protein, without DNA. The sample includes approximately 140,000 distinct CDR3 sequences. In regard to this clonotype: What it binds is unknown.

Germline V lookup: CDR1 SEHNR, CDR2 FQNEAQ (reference sequence). This CDR3 region has 11 residues. Sequenced: naive CXCR3+ CD8+ T cells from blood. Sample subset: CD45RO-CCR7+CD27+CD95- naive CD8+ T cells expressing CXCR3 (TNR3+). This TCR derives from a human donor in good health. Some clones in this sample may be carry-over from other donors' samples. The genes are TRBV7-9 and TRBJ2-5. The CDR3 spells CASPELETQYF.